The T cell receptor beta chain described here comes from a study of beta chain features in type 1 diabetes. The V gene's germline CDR1 is SGHAT and CDR2 FQNNGV. This CDR3 is built from 14 residues. With 2 bases removed from V and 2 bases from J, the gap between germline ends came to 8 bases. Only a few counts were recorded for this clone. Since all of the isolated RNA was reverse transcribed, expressed TCRB transcripts were what got sequenced. Profiling relied on immunoSEQ multiplex PCR, and the TCRdb table lists in-frame clones only, not all of them. The sample comprises 450,000 to 550,000 clones, roughly 31% of which are singletons, and 0.05% to 0.065% rests with the top ten.

The source material was naive CD4+ T cells from blood. V is TRBV11-2 and J is TRBJ2-3, with D perhaps TRBD2 (6 bases). This clonotype was sampled from a man aged 18-30 years in good health. CDR3 amino acids: CASSLKDYTDTQYF. For the CDR3, the DNA is TGTGCCAGCAGCTTAAAGGACTACACAGATACGCAGTATTTT.